This T cell receptor beta chain was captured by sequencing in a study of identical twins. Unique molecular identifiers were present on the cDNA, which also gained a universal primer site by template switching. TCRdb re-called the 5' RACE reads through MiXCR, storing one row per CDR3 protein. In the table there are approximately 600,000 distinct CDR3 sequences, 7.5% to 10% of which are singletons. Study-wide results and limits: Within cord blood, abundant beta clonotypes carried fewer insertions, but memory repertoires showed no such trend. The study found excess low generation probability among twin-shared out-of-frame alpha sequences. Analyses of zero insertions could, in part, be confounded by invariant MAIT and iNKT cells.

The CDR3 spans 15 residues. V lost 4 bases and J lost 0, with 7 bases in between. CDR1 and CDR2 (germline): MNHNS, SASEGT. On this clonotype itself: Its antigen is undetermined.

This sample was also put to use in a study of yellow fever vaccine responses in identical twins.

Sequenced sample: PBMCs. This TCR derives from a woman under 30 in good health. The chain has TRBV6-1 and TRBJ2-6; D may be TRBD1 (5 bases). The CDR3 reads CASSATDSGANVLTF. CDR3 sequence (DNA): TGTGCCAGCAGTGCGACAGACTCTGGGGCCAACGTCCTGACTTTC.